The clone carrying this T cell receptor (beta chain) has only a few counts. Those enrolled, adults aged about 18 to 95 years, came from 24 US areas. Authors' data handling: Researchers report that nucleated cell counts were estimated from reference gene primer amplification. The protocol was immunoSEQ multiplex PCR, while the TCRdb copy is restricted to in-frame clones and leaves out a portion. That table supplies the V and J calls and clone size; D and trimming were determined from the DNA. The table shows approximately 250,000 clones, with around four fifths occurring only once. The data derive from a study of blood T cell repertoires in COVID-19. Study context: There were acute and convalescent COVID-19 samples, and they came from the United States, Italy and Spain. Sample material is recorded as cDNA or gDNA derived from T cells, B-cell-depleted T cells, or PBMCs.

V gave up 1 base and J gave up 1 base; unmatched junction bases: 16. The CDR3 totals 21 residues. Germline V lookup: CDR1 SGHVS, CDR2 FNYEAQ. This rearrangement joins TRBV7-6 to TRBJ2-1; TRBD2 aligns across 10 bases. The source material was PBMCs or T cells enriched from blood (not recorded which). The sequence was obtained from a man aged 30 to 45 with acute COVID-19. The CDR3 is CASSLGRASSGGVWSYNEQFF. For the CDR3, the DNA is TGTGCCAGCAGCTTAGGGAGGGCCTCCAGCGGGGGGGTTTGGTCCTACAATGAGCAGTTCTTC. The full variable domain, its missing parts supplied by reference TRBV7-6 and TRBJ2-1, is GAGVSQSPRYKVTKRGQDVALRCDPISGHVSLYWYRQALGQGPEFLTYFNYEAQQDKSGLPNDRFSAERPEGSISTLTIQRTEQRDSAMYRCASSLGRASSGGVWSYNEQFFGPGTRLTVL.